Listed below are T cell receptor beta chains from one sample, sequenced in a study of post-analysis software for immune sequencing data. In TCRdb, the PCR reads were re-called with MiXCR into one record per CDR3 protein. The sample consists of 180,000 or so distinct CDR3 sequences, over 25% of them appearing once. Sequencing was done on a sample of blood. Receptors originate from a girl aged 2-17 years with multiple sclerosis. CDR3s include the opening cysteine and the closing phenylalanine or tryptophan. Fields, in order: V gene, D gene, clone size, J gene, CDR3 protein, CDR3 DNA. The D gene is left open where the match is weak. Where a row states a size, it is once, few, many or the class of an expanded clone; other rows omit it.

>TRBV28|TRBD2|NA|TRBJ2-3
CASTPGTSGRNTQYF
TGTGCCAGCACCCCCGGGACTAGCGGGAGGAATACGCAGTATTTT
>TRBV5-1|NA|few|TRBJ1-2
CASSLEPGPYGYTF
TGCGCCAGCAGCTTGGAGCCAGGGCCCTATGGCTACACCTTC
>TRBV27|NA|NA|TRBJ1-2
CASRFLRTVHGYTF
TGTGCCAGCAGGTTTTTGAGGACAGTCCATGGCTACACCTTC
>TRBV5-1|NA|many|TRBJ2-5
CASSLIGRREETQYF
TGCGCCAGCAGCTTGATCGGGAGACGGGAAGAGACCCAGTACTTC
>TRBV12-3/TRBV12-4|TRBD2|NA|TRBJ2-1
CASSFRTLGLAGGPDNEQFF
TGTGCCAGCAGTTTCCGGACTCTAGGACTAGCGGGAGGGCCGGACAATGAGCAGTTCTTC
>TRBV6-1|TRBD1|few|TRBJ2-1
CASSEGNTGTGIGQFF
TGTGCCAGCAGTGAAGGGAATACGGGGACAGGCATCGGGCAGTTCTTC
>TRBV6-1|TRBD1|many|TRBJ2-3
CASSEGQNTDTQYF
TGTGCCAGCAGTGAGGGACAGAACACAGATACGCAGTATTTT
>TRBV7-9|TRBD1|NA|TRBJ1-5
CASSLVGGNGQPQHF
TGTGCCAGCAGCTTAGTAGGGGGCAACGGTCAGCCCCAGCATTTT
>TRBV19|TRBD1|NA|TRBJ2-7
CASSPLTGVSGSYEQYF
TGTGCCAGTAGTCCCCTGACAGGGGTTTCGGGGTCCTACGAGCAGTACTTC
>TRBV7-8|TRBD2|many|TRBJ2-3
CASSFSSGGVPDTQYF
TGTGCCAGCAGCTTTTCAAGCGGGGGGGTTCCAGATACGCAGTATTTT
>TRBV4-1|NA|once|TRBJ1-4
CASSQELGAEKLFF
TGCGCCAGCAGCCAAGAGTTAGGTGCGGAAAAACTGTTTTTT
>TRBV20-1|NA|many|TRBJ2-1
CSAVQGRNEQFF
TGCAGTGCCGTCCAGGGGAGGAATGAGCAGTTCTTC
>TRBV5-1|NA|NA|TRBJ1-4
CASSSGDDRKNEKRFF
TGCGCCAGCAGCTCGGGGGACGACAGGAAGAATGAAAAACGGTTTTTT
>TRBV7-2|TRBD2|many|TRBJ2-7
CASSLAATSGYEQYF
TGTGCCAGCAGCTTAGCAGCGACTAGCGGCTACGAGCAGTACTTC
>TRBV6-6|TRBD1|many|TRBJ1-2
CASRLQGAHGYTF
TGTGCCAGCAGACTACAGGGGGCTCATGGCTACACCTTC
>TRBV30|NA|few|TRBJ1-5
CAWSFTASNQPQHF
TGTGCCTGGAGTTTCACAGCTAGCAATCAGCCCCAGCATTTT
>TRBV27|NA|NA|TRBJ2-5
CASSPANWASNEQYF
TGTGCCAGCAGTCCCGCCAATTGGGCCTCCAATGAGCAGTACTTC
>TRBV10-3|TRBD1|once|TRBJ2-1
CAIRQDRGDNEQFF
TGTGCCATCAGGCAGGACAGGGGGGACAATGAGCAGTTCTTC
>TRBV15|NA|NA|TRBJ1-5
CATSRAASNQPQHF
TGTGCCACCAGCAGAGCGGCTTCCAATCAGCCCCAGCATTTT
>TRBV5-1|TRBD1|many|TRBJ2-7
CASSTGTAYEQYF
TGCGCCAGCAGCACCGGGACAGCCTACGAGCAGTACTTC
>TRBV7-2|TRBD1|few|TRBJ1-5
CASSRLTGLNQPQHF
TGTGCCAGCAGCCGCCTGACAGGGCTTAACCAGCCCCAGCATTTT
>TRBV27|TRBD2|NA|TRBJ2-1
CASSLRASGYYNEQFF
TGTGCCAGCAGTTTAAGAGCTAGCGGCTACTACAATGAGCAGTTCTTC
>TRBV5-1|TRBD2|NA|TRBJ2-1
CASSLSGGGTYNEQFF
TGCGCCAGCAGCTTGAGTGGCGGGGGGACCTACAATGAGCAGTTCTTC
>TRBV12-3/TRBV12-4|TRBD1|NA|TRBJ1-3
CASRPQGAGNTIYF
TGTGCCAGCAGGCCACAGGGGGCTGGAAACACCATATATTTT
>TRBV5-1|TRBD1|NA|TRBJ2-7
CASRLEGGAYVEQYF
TGCGCCAGCAGGCTAGAAGGGGGCGCTTACGTCGAGCAGTACTTC
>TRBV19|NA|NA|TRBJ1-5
CASSRVNQPQHF
TGTGCCAGTAGTAGGGTCAATCAGCCCCAGCATTTT
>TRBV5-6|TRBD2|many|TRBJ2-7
CASHLSGGSSYEQYF
TGTGCCAGCCACCTATCGGGGGGTAGCTCCTACGAGCAGTACTTC
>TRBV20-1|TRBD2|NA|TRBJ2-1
CSASSPSGAHNGQFF
TGCAGTGCTAGCTCTCCTAGCGGGGCCCATAATGGGCAGTTCTTC
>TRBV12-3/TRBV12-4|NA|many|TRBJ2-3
CASSLISPITDTQYF
TGTGCCAGCAGTTTAATCAGCCCAATCACAGATACGCAGTATTTT